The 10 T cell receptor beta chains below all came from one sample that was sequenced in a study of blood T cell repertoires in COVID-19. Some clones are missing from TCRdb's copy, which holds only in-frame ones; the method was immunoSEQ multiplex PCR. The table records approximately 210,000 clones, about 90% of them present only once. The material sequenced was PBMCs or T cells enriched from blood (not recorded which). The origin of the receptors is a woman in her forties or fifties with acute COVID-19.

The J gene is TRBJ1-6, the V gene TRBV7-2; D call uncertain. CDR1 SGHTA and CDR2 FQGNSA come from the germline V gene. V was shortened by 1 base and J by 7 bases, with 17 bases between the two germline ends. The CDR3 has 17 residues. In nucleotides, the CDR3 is TGTGCCAGCAGCTTAGGTCGCCCATGGAGGAAAAATTCACCCCTCCACTTT. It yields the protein CASSLGRPWRKNSPLHF.

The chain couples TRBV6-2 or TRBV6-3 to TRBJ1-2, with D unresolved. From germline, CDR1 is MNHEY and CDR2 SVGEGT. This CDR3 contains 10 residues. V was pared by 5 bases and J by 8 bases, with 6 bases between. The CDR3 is CASSKEGYTF. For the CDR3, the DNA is TGTGCCAGCAGTAAGGAGGGCTACACCTTC.

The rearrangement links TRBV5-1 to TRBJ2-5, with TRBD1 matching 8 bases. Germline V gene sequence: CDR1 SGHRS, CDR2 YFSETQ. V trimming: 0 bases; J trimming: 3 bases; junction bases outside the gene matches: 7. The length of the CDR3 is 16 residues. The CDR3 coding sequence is TGCGCCAGCAGCTTGGTTCGGCAGGGGGCCAAAGAGACCCAGTACTTC. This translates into CASSLVRQGAKETQYF.

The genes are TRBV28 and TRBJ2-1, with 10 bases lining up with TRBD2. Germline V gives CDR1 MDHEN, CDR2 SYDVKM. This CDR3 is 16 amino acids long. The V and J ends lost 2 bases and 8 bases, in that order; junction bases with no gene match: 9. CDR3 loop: CASSLQTSGHGDEQFF. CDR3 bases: TGTGCCAGCAGTTTACAGACTAGCGGGCATGGAGATGAGCAGTTCTTC.

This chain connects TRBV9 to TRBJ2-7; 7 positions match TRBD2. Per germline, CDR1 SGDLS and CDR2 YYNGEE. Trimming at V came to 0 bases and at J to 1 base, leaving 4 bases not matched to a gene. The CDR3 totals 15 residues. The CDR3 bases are TGTGCCAGCAGCGTAGCTAGCGGAGCGTCCTACGAGCAGTACTTC. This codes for CASSVASGASYEQYF.

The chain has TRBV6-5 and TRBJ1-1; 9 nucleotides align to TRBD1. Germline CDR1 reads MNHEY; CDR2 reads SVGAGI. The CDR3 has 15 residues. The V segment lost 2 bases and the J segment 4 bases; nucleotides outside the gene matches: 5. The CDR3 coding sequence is TGTGCCAGCAGTTACCGCACGACAGGGGGCACTGAAGCTTTCTTT. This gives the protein CASSYRTTGGTEAFF.

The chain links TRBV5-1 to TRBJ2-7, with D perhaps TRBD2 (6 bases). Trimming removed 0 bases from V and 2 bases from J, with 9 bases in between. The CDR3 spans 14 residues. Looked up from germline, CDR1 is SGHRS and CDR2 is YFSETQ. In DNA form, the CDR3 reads TGCGCCAGCAGCTTGGAGGGACTGACCTACGAGCAGTACTTC. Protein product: CASSLEGLTYEQYF. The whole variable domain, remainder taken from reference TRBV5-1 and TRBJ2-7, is KAGVTQTPRYLIKTRGQQVTLSCSPISGHRSVSWYQQTPGQGLQFLFEYFSETQRNKGNFPGRFSGRQFSNSRSEMNVSTLELGDSALYLCASSLEGLTYEQYFGPGTRLTVT.

CDR3 residues: CASSLLGAEYGYTF. The DNA of the CDR3 is TGTGCCAGCAGCTTACTGGGGGCGGAATATGGCTACACCTTC. V gene TRBV7-9 combines with J gene TRBJ1-2, with D possibly being TRBD1 (6 bases). Looked up from germline, CDR1 is SEHNR and CDR2 is FQNEAQ (reference sequence). This CDR3 spans 14 amino acids. The V end was cut by 2 bases, the J end by 5 bases, with 12 bases between.

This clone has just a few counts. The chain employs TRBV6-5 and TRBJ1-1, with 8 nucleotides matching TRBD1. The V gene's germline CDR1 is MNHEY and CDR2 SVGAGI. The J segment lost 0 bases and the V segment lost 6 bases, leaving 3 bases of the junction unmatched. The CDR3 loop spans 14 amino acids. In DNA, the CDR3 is TGTGCCAGCAGCGTGACAGGGGTGAACACTGAAGCTTTCTTT. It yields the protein CASSVTGVNTEAFF.

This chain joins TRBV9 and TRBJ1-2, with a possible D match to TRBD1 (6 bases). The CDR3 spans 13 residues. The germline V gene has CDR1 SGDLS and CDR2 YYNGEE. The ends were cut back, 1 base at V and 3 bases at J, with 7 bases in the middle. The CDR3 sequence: CASSVQGHYGYTF. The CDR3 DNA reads TGTGCCAGCAGCGTACAGGGGCACTATGGCTACACCTTC. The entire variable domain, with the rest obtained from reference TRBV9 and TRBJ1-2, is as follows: DSGVTQTPKHLITATGQRVTLRCSPRSGDLSVYWYQQSLDQGLQFLIQYYNGEERAKGNILERFSAQQFPDLHSELNLSSLELGDSALYFCASSVQGHYGYTFGSGTRLTVV.